This is a list of T cell receptor beta chains from one sample in a study of cytomegalovirus exposure and HLA in healthy donors. The method was immunoSEQ multiplex PCR; TCRdb's version includes in-frame clones alone and lacks a portion of them. The sample contains about 170,000 clones, around 83% of which appear only once. The sample was PBMCs. The origin of the receptors is a man aged 30 to 45 in good health and CMV-seropositive. Both conserved end residues are part of each CDR3. The D gene is left open where the match is weak. Clone size is given for some rows only: seen once, a few or many times, or a class if the clone is expanded.

J	V	D	size	DNA	CDR3
TRBJ2-1	TRBV27	-	-	TGTGCCAGCAGTTTAGGGCAGCACAATGAGCAGTTCTTC	CASSLGQHNEQFF
TRBJ2-7	TRBV7-2	-	once	TGTGCCAGCAGCGCTCGGTGGTCCTACGAGCAGTACTTC	CASSARWSYEQYF
TRBJ2-5	TRBV6-4	-	-	TGTGCCAGCAGTGACACCCAGGGAGAGACCCAGTACTTC	CASSDTQGETQYF
TRBJ2-1	TRBV27	-	-	TGTGCCAGCAGGCAATGGGGCAGGGCGGAGAATGAGCAGTTCTTC	CASRQWGRAENEQFF
TRBJ1-2	TRBV2	-	-	TGTGCCAGCATCTCGAGCGGGGCCTATGGCTACACCTTC	CASISSGAYGYTF
TRBJ1-5	TRBV5-6	TRBD1	-	TGTGCCAGCAGTTTGACAGGGGGCGGACAGCCCCAGCATTTT	CASSLTGGGQPQHF
TRBJ2-1	TRBV29-1	TRBD2	-	TGCAGCGTTGAAGTCGTCCCCTCTGGCGGGAGAAGACTATGGGAGCAGTTCTTC	CSVEVVPSGGRRLWEQFF
TRBJ2-1	TRBV19	TRBD1	-	TGTGCCAGTAGTATCCGACAGGGGGAGCAGTTCTTC	CASSIRQGEQFF
TRBJ2-1	TRBV6-1	TRBD1	-	TGTGCCAGCAGTGCCTCGGGACAGGGGTTCTATGAGCAGTTCTTC	CASSASGQGFYEQFF
TRBJ1-1	TRBV5-1	TRBD1	few	TGCGCCAGCAGCACTGACAGGGTAGAGTTAGGAGCTTTCTTT	CASSTDRVELGAFF
TRBJ2-2	TRBV2	-	-	TGTGCCACGGGTTGGACAGTTAACACCGGGGAGCTGTTTTTT	CATGWTVNTGELFF
TRBJ2-5	TRBV7-9	-	-	TGTGCCAGCAGCCCCGACCAGGGAGAGACCCAGTACTTC	CASSPDQGETQYF
TRBJ2-2	TRBV11-2	-	-	TGTGCCAGCAGCTTAGTCCAGGTTTACACCGGGGAGCTGTTTTTT	CASSLVQVYTGELFF